One sample yielded the 30 T cell receptor beta chains listed below, sequenced in a study of T-cell reconstitution after alpha-beta-depleted transplantation in children. It was with unique molecular identifiers that the TCRbeta library was prepared. TCRdb recomputed calls from the PCR reads with MiXCR, one row per CDR3 protein. The sample shows 490,000 or so distinct CDR3 sequences, more than 9% of them seen only once. Sequencing used PBMCs, obtained before TCRalphabeta/CD19-depleted stem cell transplant. The receptors stem from a child aged 2 to 10 with inherited bone marrow failure, due to receive a stem cell transplant.

This clonotype has ten or more counts. V usage is TRBV21-1 and J usage is TRBJ2-1; the table's D call, TRBD2, was not checked against the DNA. TRBV21-1 is a recognized pseudogene. The CDR3 is made up of 14 amino acids. CDR3 sequence reads: CASSNYGEYNEQFF. CDR3 DNA sequence: TGTGCCAGCAGCAATTACGGGGAGTACAATGAGCAGTTCTTC.

This clonotype has at least ten counts. The chain carries TRBV4-3 and TRBJ1-1; no firm D call. CDR1 LGHNA and CDR2 YSLEER come from the germline V gene. Trimming pared 4 bases from V and 5 bases from J, leaving 14 bases between. The CDR3 totals 14 residues. The CDR3 spells CASSPHVGGTEAFF. For the CDR3, the DNA is TGCGCCAGCAGCCCCCATGTGGGTGGAACTGAAGCTTTCTTT.

This clonotype was picked up many times. V and J are TRBV28 and TRBJ1-2; the match to TRBD1 covers 7 bases. The CDR3 is made up of 14 amino acids. Trimming cost V 7 bases and J 1 base; bases outside gene matches: 6. Germline values: CDR1 MDHEN, CDR2 SYDVKM. The CDR3 DNA follows: TGTGCCAGCAAACACAGGGGCGGTAACTATGGCTACACCTTC. This gives the protein CASKHRGGNYGYTF.

This clonotype occurred many times. V usage is TRBV5-1 and J usage is TRBJ2-5; no definite D call. Deletions cut 0 bases from V and 4 bases from J, with 7 bases between. Germline lookup yields CDR1 SGHRS and CDR2 YFSETQ. CDR3 length equals 13 residues. CDR3 bases: TGCGCCAGCAGCTTGGTGCCCACAGAGACCCAGTACTTC. This gives the protein CASSLVPTETQYF. Variable domain in full (rest from reference TRBV5-1 and TRBJ2-5): KAGVTQTPRYLIKTRGQQVTLSCSPISGHRSVSWYQQTPGQGLQFLFEYFSETQRNKGNFPGRFSGRQFSNSRSEMNVSTLELGDSALYLCASSLVPTETQYFGPGTRLLVL.

This clonotype showed up many times. This chain links TRBV6-2 or TRBV6-3 with TRBJ1-1; D uncertain. The germline gives CDR1 MNHEY, CDR2 SVGEGT. V dropped 8 bases and J dropped 2 bases, with 12 bases sitting between them. This CDR3 has 13 amino acids. CDR3 nucleotide sequence: TGTGCCAGCGGAGGTGTAGACAACACTGAAGCTTTCTTT. Translation: CASGGVDNTEAFF.

This clonotype was observed at least ten times. This sequence joins TRBV4-3 and TRBJ2-2; 7 bases fit TRBD2. CDR3 length equals 19 residues. Trimming cost V 0 bases and J 0 bases; bases outside gene matches: 10. Germline V gene sequence: CDR1 LGHNA, CDR2 YSLEER. As DNA, the CDR3 is TGCGCCAGCAGCCAAGAGGCGGGGACTGGGACTACGAACACCGGGGAGCTGTTTTTT. It encodes CASSQEAGTGTTNTGELFF.

As for this clonotype: A much larger clone sits a single nucleotide away, making a read error possible. The genes are TRBV20-1 and TRBJ1-4; D gene unclear. The CDR3 is 15 residues long. Germline V gives CDR1 DFQATT, CDR2 SNEGSKA (reference sequence). CDR3 protein: CSARDRRVSNENLFF. For the CDR3, the DNA is TGCAGTGCTAGAGATCGTCGGGTATCTAATGAAAACCTGTTTTTT.

This clonotype has at least ten counts. V gene TRBV5-1 combines with J gene TRBJ1-2; 9 nucleotides agree with TRBD1. CDR1 SGHRS and CDR2 YFSETQ come from the germline V gene. V lost 2 bases, J lost 9 bases, and 5 bases stayed unmatched. The CDR3 totals 13 residues. CDR3 residues: CASSLQGARSYTF. In DNA, the CDR3 is TGCGCCAGCAGCTTACAGGGGGCGCGAAGCTACACCTTC.

This clonotype was found a few times. The V and J genes are TRBV25-1 and TRBJ2-1; possible D gene TRBD2, 5 bases. The germline V gene encodes CDR1 MGHDK and CDR2 SYGVNS. The length of the CDR3 is 13 residues. V dropped 7 bases and J dropped 10 bases, with 17 bases sitting between them. The CDR3 here is CASNSQDSFEQFF. In DNA form, the CDR3 reads TGTGCCAGCAACTCCCAGGACTCCTTCGAGCAGTTCTTC.

The chain recombines TRBV4-2 with TRBJ2-7, with D hard to call. The CDR3 sequence is 14 residues long. CDR1 and CDR2 (germline): LGHNA, YNFKEQ. V lost 0 bases, J lost 2 bases, and 8 bases lay in between. The DNA for the CDR3 is TGTGCCAGCAGCCAAGATTTTGATACCTACGAGCAGTACTTC. Its protein is CASSQDFDTYEQYF.

This clonotype was seen ten or more times. The J gene is TRBJ1-2, the V gene TRBV13; TRBD1 might be the D (5 bases). The germline V gene has CDR1 PRHDT and CDR2 FYEKMQ (reference sequence). V was shortened by 7 bases and J by 2 bases, with 14 bases between the two germline ends. The CDR3 sequence is 14 residues long. CDR3 region: CASTTGRGNYGYTF. For the CDR3, the DNA is TGTGCCAGCACCACGGGACGCGGGAACTATGGCTACACCTTC.

This clonotype was seen at least ten times. The rearrangement links TRBV4-3 to TRBJ2-1; 15 bases line up with TRBD2. Germline values: CDR1 LGHNA, CDR2 YSLEER. The CDR3 has 16 amino acids. V lost 4 bases to trimming and J lost 14 bases; unmatched junction nucleotides: 12. In nucleotides, the CDR3 is TGCGCCAGCAGCCGGGAAGGACTAGCGGGAGGGCCCATGAAGTTCTTC. Its protein is CASSREGLAGGPMKFF.

At least ten counts were recorded for this clonotype. This rearrangement joins TRBV10-3 to TRBJ2-7; no clear D gene. The CDR3 extends over 14 amino acids. V was clipped by 2 bases and J by 3 bases, with 11 bases between them. Per the germline V gene, CDR1 is ENHRY and CDR2 is SYGVKD. The CDR3 loop reads CAISEGGRIYEQYF. The CDR3 DNA is TGTGCCATCAGTGAGGGTGGCAGAATCTACGAGCAGTACTTC.

This clonotype was recorded many times. The J gene is TRBJ1-2, the V gene TRBV27, with D hard to call. V gave up 5 bases and J gave up 6 bases, with 13 bases separating them. CDR1 is MNHEY and CDR2 is SMNVEV in the germline V gene (reference sequence). This CDR3 contains 13 residues. CDR3 region: CASSPLSGDGYTF. For the CDR3, the DNA is TGTGCCAGCAGTCCCCTTTCGGGTGATGGCTACACCTTC.

This clonotype was seen more than once but under ten times. This chain connects TRBV19 to TRBJ1-5; D uncertain. Trimming removed 1 base from V and 3 bases from J, with 4 bases in between. Germline V gene data show CDR1 as LNHDA and CDR2 as SQIVND (reference sequence). This CDR3 has 13 residues. Here the CDR3 reads CASSIVTNQPQHF. In nucleotides, the CDR3 is TGTGCCAGTAGTATAGTTACCAATCAGCCCCAGCATTTT.

This chain uses TRBV2 with TRBJ1-3; weak D call: TRBD1 (5 bases). Per the germline V gene, CDR1 is SNHLY and CDR2 is FYNNEI. V lost 0 bases, J lost 5 bases, and 11 bases lay in between. There are 15 residues in the CDR3. The CDR3 here is CASSEAPRGRNTIYF. The DNA of the CDR3 is TGTGCCAGCAGTGAAGCGCCCCGGGGCAGAAACACCATATATTTT.

This clonotype came up many times. The chain couples TRBV5-1 to TRBJ2-3; 13 nucleotides line up with TRBD2. J was trimmed by 1 base and V by 4 bases; bases with no gene match: 9. The germline V gene has CDR1 SGHRS and CDR2 YFSETQ. The CDR3 consists of 18 residues. The CDR3: CASSPGLAGDPGTDTQYF. The CDR3, as DNA: TGCGCCAGCAGCCCCGGACTAGCGGGAGATCCGGGCACAGATACGCAGTATTTT.

This clonotype has a single count. The chain has TRBV30 and TRBJ2-1, with 7 bases matching TRBD2. Losses at the gene ends were 0 bases for V and 3 bases for J; bases not matched to a gene: 8. The CDR3 is 16 residues long. Germline V gives CDR1 GTSNPN, CDR2 SVGIG (reference sequence). The CDR3 coding sequence is TGTGCCTGGAGTGTACAAAGGACTAGATACTACAATGAGCAGTTCTTC. Translation gives CAWSVQRTRYYNEQFF.

In this sample, this clonotype turned up many times. The rearrangement uses TRBV24-1 and TRBJ2-1; no clear D. This CDR3 is built from 13 residues. Germline-derived CDR1 and CDR2 are KGHDR and SFDVKD. Trimming removed 5 bases from V and 5 bases from J, with 9 bases in between. In nucleotides, the CDR3 is TGTGCCACCAGTGTCAATTATGACAATGAGCAGTTCTTC. Translated: CATSVNYDNEQFF.

This clonotype was recorded a few times. The chain carries TRBV20-1 and TRBJ2-1, with D unclear. This CDR3 comprises 12 residues. V lost 5 bases and J lost 6, with 11 bases in between. CDR1 DFQATT and CDR2 SNEGSKA come from the germline V gene (reference sequence). The CDR3, as DNA: TGCAGTGCTGGGAAGCCCTTCAATGAGCAGTTCTTC. As protein: CSAGKPFNEQFF.

This clonotype was observed at least ten times. The V gene is TRBV4-1, the J gene TRBJ2-7; 8 nucleotides align to TRBD2. Per the germline V gene, CDR1 is MGHRA and CDR2 is YSYEKL. V shed 1 base, J shed 2 bases, and the junction held 7 bases outside the gene matches. The CDR3 is 16 amino acids. CDR3 loop: CASSQVAGLTPYEQYF. In nucleotides, the CDR3 is TGCGCCAGCAGCCAAGTAGCGGGACTCACCCCCTACGAGCAGTACTTC.

This clonotype has at least ten counts. The chain combines TRBV4-2 with TRBJ2-7; D is ambiguous. The V end lost 5 bases, the J end lost 2 bases, and 16 bases lay between the germline ends. The CDR3 is 15 amino acids. Per germline, CDR1 LGHNA and CDR2 YNFKEQ. This CDR3 is CASSKTANRPYEQYF. The CDR3 DNA reads TGTGCCAGCAGCAAGACGGCCAACCGCCCCTACGAGCAGTACTTC.

This clonotype was detected ten times or more. The rearrangement uses TRBV20-1 and TRBJ2-7, with 9 bases fitting TRBD2. The CDR3 contains 15 residues. Germline CDR1 and CDR2: DFQATT and SNEGSKA (reference sequence). V was pared by 3 bases and J by 0 bases, with 6 bases of the junction left unmatched. CDR3 sequence (DNA): TGCAGTGCTAGGCAACTAGCGGGTCCCTCCTACGAGCAGTACTTC. Protein sequence: CSARQLAGPSYEQYF.

Many counts were recorded for this clonotype. The chain uses TRBV20-1 and TRBJ2-3; 7 nucleotides line up with TRBD2. Germline CDR1 and CDR2: DFQATT and SNEGSKA (reference sequence). The CDR3 totals 17 residues. V dropped 1 base and J dropped 4; count of bases not matched to a gene: 14. This chain's CDR3 is CSARVIQAGDHPDTQYF. As DNA, the CDR3 is TGCAGTGCTAGAGTGATCCAGGCGGGAGATCACCCAGATACGCAGTATTTT.

This clonotype was seen ten or more times. This chain connects TRBV11-2 to TRBJ1-2; no clear D gene. V was trimmed by 2 bases and J by 2 bases, leaving 15 bases between them. From germline, CDR1 is SGHAT and CDR2 FQNNGV. The CDR3 has 16 residues. The DNA of the CDR3 is TGTGCCAGCAGCTTAACCCAGACATACCGCAACTATGGCTACACCTTC. It translates to CASSLTQTYRNYGYTF.

This clonotype was counted many times. This chain uses TRBV18 with TRBJ2-1, with 11 bases matching TRBD2. V shed 3 bases, J shed 4 bases, and the junction held 8 bases outside the gene matches. This CDR3 region has 17 residues. Germline CDR1 reads KGHSH; CDR2 reads LQKENI. DNA of the CDR3: TGTGCCAGCTCACCGAATTTTAGCGGGAGGGGATACAATGAGCAGTTCTTC. Amino acid sequence: CASSPNFSGRGYNEQFF.

This clonotype was counted between two and nine times. The V call is TRBV4-3, the J call TRBJ2-1; TRBD2 aligns across 8 bases. Per germline, CDR1 LGHNA and CDR2 YSLEER. Trimming cost V 0 bases and J 0 bases; bases outside gene matches: 4. The CDR3 runs to 17 residues. The DNA for the CDR3 is TGCGCCAGCAGCCAAGATAAGGCGGGGGGCTCCTACAATGAGCAGTTCTTC. Protein sequence: CASSQDKAGGSYNEQFF.

This clonotype was recorded many times. This chain links TRBV7-2 with TRBJ2-7, with D perhaps matching TRBD2 (6 bases). CDR3 size: 15 residues. V was trimmed by 4 bases and J by 4 bases, leaving 17 bases between them. The V gene's germline CDR1 is SGHTA and CDR2 FQGNSA. CDR3 sequence reads: CASSSQRGVIYEQYF. The CDR3 DNA reads as TGTGCCAGCAGCTCGCAGCGCGGGGTTATATACGAGCAGTACTTC.

This clonotype was detected a few times. The chain uses TRBV29-1 and TRBJ1-3; 7 nucleotides align to TRBD1. This CDR3 region has 13 residues. Germline CDR1 is SQVTM and CDR2 is ANQGSEA. DNA of the CDR3: TGCATCGTGACAGGGCAACTGGGAAACACCATATATTTT. Amino acids: CIVTGQLGNTIYF. The full variable domain, its missing parts supplied by reference TRBV29-1 and TRBJ1-3, is SAVISQKPSRDICQRGTSLTIQCQVDSQVTMMFWYRQQPGQSLTLIATANQGSEATYESGFVIDKFPISRPNLTFSTLTVSNMSPEDSSIYLCIVTGQLGNTIYFGEGSWLTVV.

The chain links TRBV18 to TRBJ2-1, with no clear D. Germline V gene lookup returns CDR1 KGHSH and CDR2 LQKENI. This CDR3 is 16 amino acids long. Trimming shortened V by 0 bases and J by 2 bases, and 11 bases separated the two germline ends. CDR3 loop: CASSPPRPKTYNEQFF. In DNA form, the CDR3 reads TGTGCCAGCTCACCACCCAGACCTAAGACCTACAATGAGCAGTTCTTC. Together with reference TRBV18 and TRBJ2-1, the CDR3 gives the full variable domain: NAGVMQNPRHLVRRRGQEARLRCSPMKGHSHVYWYRQLPEEGLKFMVYLQKENIIDESGMPKERFSAEFPKEGPSILRIQQVVRGDSAAYFCASSPPRPKTYNEQFFGPGTRLTVL.